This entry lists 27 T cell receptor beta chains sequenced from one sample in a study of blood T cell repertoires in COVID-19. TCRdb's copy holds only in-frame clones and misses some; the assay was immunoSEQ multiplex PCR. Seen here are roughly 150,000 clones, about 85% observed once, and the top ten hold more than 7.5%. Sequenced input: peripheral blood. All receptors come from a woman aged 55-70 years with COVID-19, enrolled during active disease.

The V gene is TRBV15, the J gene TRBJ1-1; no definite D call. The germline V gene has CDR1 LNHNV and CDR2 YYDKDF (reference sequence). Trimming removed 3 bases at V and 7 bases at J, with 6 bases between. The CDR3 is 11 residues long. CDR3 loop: CATSSAIEAFF. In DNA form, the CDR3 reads TGTGCCACCAGCAGCGCGATTGAAGCTTTCTTT.

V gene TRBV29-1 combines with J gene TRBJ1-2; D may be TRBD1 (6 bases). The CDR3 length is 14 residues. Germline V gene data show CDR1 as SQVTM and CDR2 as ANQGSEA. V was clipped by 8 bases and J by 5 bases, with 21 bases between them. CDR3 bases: TGCAGCTTCCTTGGGGGCAGGCAGGGATATGGCTACACCTTC. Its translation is CSFLGGRQGYGYTF.

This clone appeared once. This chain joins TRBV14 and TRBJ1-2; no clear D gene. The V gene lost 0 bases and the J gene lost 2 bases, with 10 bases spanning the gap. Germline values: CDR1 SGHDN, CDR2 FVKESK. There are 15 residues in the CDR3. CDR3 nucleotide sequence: TGTGCCAGCAGCCAAGATCTATCCGGGAACTATGGCTACACCTTC. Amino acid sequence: CASSQDLSGNYGYTF.

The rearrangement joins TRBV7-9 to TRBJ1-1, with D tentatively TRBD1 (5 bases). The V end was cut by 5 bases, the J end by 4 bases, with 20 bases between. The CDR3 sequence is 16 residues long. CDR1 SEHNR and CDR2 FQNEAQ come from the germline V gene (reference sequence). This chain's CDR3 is CASSPALFSGGTEAFF. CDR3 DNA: TGTGCCAGCAGCCCCGCCCTCTTTTCGGGGGGCACTGAAGCTTTCTTT.

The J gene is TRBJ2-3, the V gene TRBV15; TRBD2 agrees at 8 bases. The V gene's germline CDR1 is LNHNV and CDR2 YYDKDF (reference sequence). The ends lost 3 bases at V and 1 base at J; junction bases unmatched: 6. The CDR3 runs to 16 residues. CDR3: CATSRVRGGGTDTQYF. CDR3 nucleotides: TGTGCCACCAGCAGGGTTCGGGGGGGCGGCACAGATACGCAGTATTTT.

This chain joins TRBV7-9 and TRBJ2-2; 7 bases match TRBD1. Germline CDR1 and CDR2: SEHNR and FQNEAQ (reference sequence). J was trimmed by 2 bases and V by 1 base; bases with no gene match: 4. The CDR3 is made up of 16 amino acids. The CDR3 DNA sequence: TGTGCCAGCAGCTTAGACAGGGGCGTAAACACCGGGGAGCTGTTTTTT. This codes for CASSLDRGVNTGELFF. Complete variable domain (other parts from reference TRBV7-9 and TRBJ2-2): DTGVSQNPRHKITKRGQNVTFRCDPISEHNRLYWYRQTLGQGPEFLTYFQNEAQLEKSRLLSDRFSAERPKGSFSTLEIQRTEQGDSAMYLCASSLDRGVNTGELFFGEGSRLTVL.

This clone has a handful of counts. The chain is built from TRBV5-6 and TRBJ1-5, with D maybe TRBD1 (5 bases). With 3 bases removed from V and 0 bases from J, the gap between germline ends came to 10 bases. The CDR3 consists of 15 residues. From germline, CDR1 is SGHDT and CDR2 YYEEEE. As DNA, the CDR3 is TGTGCCAGCAGCTCGGGACTTTATAGCAATCAGCCCCAGCATTTT. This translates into CASSSGLYSNQPQHF.

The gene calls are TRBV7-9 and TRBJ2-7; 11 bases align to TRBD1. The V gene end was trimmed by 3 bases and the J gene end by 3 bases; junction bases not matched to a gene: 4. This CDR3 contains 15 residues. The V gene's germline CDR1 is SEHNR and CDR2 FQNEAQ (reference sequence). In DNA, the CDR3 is TGTGCCAGCAGCTTGGCCGGGACAGGGGGCTACGAGCAGTACTTC. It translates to CASSLAGTGGYEQYF.

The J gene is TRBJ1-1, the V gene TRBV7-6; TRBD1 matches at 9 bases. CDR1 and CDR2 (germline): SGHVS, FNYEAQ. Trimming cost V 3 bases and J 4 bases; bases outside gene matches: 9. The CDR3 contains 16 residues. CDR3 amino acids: CASSFGTGISSTEAFF. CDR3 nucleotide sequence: TGTGCCAGCAGCTTCGGGACAGGGATTTCGTCCACTGAAGCTTTCTTT.

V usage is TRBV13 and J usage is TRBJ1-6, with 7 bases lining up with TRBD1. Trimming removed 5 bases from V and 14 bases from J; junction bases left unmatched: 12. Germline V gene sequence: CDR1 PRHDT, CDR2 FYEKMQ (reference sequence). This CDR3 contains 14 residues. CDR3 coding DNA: TGTGCCAGCAGCACCCGACAGGGTAGGTCAGCCCTCCACTTT. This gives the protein CASSTRQGRSALHF.

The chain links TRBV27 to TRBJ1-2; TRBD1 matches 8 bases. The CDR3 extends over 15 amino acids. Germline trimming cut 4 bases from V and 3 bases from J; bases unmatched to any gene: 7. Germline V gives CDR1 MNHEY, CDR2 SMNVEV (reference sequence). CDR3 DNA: TGTGCCAGCAGTTCCCGGACAGGGAAGGACTATGGCTACACCTTC. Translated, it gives CASSSRTGKDYGYTF.

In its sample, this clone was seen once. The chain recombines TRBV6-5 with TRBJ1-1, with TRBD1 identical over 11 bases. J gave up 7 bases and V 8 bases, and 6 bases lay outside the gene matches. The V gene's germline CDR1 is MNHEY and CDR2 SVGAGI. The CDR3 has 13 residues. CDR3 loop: CASRDRGFVEAFF. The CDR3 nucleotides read TGTGCCAGCCGGGACAGGGGGTTTGTTGAAGCTTTCTTT.

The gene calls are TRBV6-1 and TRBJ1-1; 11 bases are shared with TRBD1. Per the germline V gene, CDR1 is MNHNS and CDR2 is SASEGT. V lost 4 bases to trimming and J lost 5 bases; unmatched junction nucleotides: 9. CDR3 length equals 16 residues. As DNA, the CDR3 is TGTGCCAGCAGTGCGGGGACAGGGGGAGTGCGGACTGAAGCTTTCTTT. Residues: CASSAGTGGVRTEAFF.

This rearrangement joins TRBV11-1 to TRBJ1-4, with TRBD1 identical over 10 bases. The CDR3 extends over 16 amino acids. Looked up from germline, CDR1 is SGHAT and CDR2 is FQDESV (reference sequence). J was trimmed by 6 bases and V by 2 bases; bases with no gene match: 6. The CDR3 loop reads CASSLTSGTGDEKLFF. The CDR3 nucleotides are TGTGCCAGCAGCTTAACATCCGGGACAGGGGATGAAAAACTGTTTTTT.

CDR3 loop: CASSDPQGGNYGYTF. DNA of the CDR3: TGTGCCAGCAGTGACCCGCAGGGGGGTAACTATGGCTACACCTTC. The chain uses TRBV2 and TRBJ1-2; 7 bases align to TRBD1. This CDR3 has 15 residues. Per germline, CDR1 SNHLY and CDR2 FYNNEI. Germline trimming cut 3 bases from V and 1 base from J; bases unmatched to any gene: 5.

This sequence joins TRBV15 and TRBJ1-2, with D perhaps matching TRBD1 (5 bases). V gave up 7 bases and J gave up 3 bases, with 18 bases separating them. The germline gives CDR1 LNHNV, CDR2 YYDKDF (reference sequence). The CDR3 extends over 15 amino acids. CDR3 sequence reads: CATNRGDQIDYGYTF. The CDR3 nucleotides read TGTGCCACCAACCGGGGGGATCAGATAGACTATGGCTACACCTTC.

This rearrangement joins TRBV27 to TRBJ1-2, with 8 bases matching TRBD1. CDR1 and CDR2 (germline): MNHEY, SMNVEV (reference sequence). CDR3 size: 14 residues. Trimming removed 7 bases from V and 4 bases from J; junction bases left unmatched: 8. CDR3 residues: CASNAQGEGYGYTF. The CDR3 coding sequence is TGTGCCAGCAACGCACAGGGGGAGGGCTATGGCTACACCTTC.

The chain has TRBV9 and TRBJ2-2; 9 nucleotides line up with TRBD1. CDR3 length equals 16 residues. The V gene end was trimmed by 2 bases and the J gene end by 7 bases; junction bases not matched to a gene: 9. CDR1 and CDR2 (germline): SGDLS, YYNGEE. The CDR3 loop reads CASSVVSGQGNGELFF. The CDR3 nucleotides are TGTGCCAGCAGCGTGGTGTCGGGACAGGGAAACGGGGAGCTGTTTTTT.

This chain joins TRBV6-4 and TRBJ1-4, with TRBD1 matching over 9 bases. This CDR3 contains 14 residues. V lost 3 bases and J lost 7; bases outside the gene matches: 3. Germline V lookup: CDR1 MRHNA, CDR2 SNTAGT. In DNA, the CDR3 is TGTGCCAGCAGTGAGGGACAGGGTTTTGAAAAACTGTTTTTT. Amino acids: CASSEGQGFEKLFF.

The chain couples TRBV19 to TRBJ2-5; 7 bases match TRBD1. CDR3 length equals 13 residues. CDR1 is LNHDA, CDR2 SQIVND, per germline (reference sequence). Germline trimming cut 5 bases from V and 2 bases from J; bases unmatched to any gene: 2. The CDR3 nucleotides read TGTGCCAGTAGTCGGGACAGACAAGAGACCCAGTACTTC. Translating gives CASSRDRQETQYF.

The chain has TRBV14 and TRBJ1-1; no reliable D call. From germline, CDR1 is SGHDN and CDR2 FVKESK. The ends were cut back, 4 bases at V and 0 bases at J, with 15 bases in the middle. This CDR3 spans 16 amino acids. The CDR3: CASSLRRGGLNTEAFF. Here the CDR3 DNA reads TGTGCCAGCAGCCTCAGACGGGGAGGGCTGAACACTGAAGCTTTCTTT.

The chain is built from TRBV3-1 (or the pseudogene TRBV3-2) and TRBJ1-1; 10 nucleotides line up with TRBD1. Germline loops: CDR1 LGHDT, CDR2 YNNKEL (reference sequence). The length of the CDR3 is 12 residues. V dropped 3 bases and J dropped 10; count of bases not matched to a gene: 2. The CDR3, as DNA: TGTGCCAGCAGCCACCGGACAGGGGGAGCTTTCTTT. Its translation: CASSHRTGGAFF.

CDR3 coding DNA: TGTGCCAGCAGCTTGGGCAGGGGGCAGGGTGAGCAGTTCTTC. It translates to CASSLGRGQGEQFF. V and J are TRBV7-9 and TRBJ2-1; TRBD1 matches at 8 bases. CDR1 is SEHNR and CDR2 is FQNEAQ in the germline V gene (reference sequence). The CDR3 runs 14 residues. The V gene end was trimmed by 3 bases and the J gene end by 9 bases; junction bases not matched to a gene: 7.

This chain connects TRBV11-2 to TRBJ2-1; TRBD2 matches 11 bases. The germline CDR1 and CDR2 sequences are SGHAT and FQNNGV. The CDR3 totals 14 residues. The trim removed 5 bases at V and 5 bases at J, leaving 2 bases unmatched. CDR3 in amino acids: CASSLSGRDNEQFF. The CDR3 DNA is TGTGCCAGCAGCCTTAGCGGGAGGGACAATGAGCAGTTCTTC.

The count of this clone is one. This CDR3 is CATSPGQVYQPQHF. DNA for the CDR3: TGTGCCACCAGCCCCGGACAGGTCTATCAGCCCCAGCATTTT. V and J are TRBV15 and TRBJ1-5; 7 bases match TRBD1. In germline, CDR1 is LNHNV, CDR2 YYDKDF (reference sequence). The ends lost 5 bases at V and 5 bases at J; junction bases unmatched: 6. The CDR3 is 14 residues long.

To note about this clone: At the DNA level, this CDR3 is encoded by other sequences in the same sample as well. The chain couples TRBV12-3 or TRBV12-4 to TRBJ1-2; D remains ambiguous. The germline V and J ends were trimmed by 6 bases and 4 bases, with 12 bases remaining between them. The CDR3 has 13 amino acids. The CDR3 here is CASSLAGSYGYTF. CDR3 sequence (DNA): TGTGCCAGCAGCCTGGCAGGCAGCTATGGCTACACCTTC.

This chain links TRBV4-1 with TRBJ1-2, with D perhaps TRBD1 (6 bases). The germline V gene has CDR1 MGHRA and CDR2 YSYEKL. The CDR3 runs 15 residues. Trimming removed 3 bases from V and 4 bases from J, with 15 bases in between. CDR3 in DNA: TGCGCCAGCAGCCATGCCGGGAGGGGGAGCTATGGCTACACCTTC. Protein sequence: CASSHAGRGSYGYTF.